The source of this TCR beta chain is a study of T-cell reconstitution after alpha-beta-depleted transplantation in children. Whole-study findings and limits: About two months after transplant, alpha-beta T cells reportedly came from several hundred expanded graft clones. Surviving recipient T cells and intrathymic progenitors accounted for some patients' high TCRbeta diversity at day 60. After one year, T-cell counts and TCRbeta diversity mostly came from new T cells.

This clonotype was seen a handful of times. The antigen is not known. V lost 4 bases, J lost 7 bases, and 17 bases lay in between. The germline CDR1 and CDR2 sequences are SGHRS and YFSETQ. The CDR3 is made up of 15 amino acids. During its preparation, the TCRbeta library received unique molecular identifiers. TCRdb itself ran the PCR reads through MiXCR, one entry per CDR3 protein. The table records about 980,000 distinct CDR3 sequences, 25% to 30% of them present only once. This sample comprised PBMCs, mostly from graft donor cells, obtained 360 days after TCRalphabeta/CD19-depleted stem cell transplant. The receptor was derived from a boy under two years old who had a stem cell transplant for SCID, so the T cells may come from the graft donor. This sequence joins TRBV5-1 and TRBJ1-4; D not certain. CDR3 residues: CASSPGPVHSEKLFF. The CDR3 nucleotides are TGCGCCAGCAGCCCCGGGCCGGTTCACAGTGAAAAACTGTTTTTT. Variable domain in full (rest from reference TRBV5-1 and TRBJ1-4): KAGVTQTPRYLIKTRGQQVTLSCSPISGHRSVSWYQQTPGQGLQFLFEYFSETQRNKGNFPGRFSGRQFSNSRSEMNVSTLELGDSALYLCASSPGPVHSEKLFFGSGTQLSVL.